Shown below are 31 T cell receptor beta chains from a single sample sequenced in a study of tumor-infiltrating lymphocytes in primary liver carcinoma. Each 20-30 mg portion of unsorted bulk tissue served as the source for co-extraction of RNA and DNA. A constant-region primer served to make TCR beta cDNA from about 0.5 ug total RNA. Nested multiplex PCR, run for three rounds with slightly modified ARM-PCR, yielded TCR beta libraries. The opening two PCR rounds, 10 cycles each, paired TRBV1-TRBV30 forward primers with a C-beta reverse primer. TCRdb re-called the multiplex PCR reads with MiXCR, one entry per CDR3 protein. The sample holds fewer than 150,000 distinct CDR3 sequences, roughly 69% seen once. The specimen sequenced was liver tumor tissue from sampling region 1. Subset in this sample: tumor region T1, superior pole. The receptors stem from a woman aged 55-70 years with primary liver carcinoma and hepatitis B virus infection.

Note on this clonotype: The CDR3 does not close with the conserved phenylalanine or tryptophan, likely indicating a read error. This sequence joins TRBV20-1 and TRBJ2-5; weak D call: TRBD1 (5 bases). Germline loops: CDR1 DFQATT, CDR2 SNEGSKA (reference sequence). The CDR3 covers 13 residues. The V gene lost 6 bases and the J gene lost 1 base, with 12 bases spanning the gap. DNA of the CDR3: TGCAGTGCAACAGGACAAGTCCAAGAGACCCAGTACTCC. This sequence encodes CSATGQVQETQYS.

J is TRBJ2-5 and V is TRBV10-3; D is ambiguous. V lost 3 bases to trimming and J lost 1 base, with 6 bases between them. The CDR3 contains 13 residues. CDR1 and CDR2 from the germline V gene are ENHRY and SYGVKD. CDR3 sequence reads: CAISEWSQETQYF. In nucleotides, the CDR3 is TGTGCCATCAGTGAATGGAGCCAAGAGACCCAGTACTTC.

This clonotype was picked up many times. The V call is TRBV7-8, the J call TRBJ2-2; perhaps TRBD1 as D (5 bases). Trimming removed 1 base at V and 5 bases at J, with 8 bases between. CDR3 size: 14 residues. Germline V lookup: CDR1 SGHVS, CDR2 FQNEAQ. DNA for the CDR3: TGTGCCAGCAGCTTAGTTTCAGGGACCGGGGAGCTGTTTTTT. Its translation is CASSLVSGTGELFF.

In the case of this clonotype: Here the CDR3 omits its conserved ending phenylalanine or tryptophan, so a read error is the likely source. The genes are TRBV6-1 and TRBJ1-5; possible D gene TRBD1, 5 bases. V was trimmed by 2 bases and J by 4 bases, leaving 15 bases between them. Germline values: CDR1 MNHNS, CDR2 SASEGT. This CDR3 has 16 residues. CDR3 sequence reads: CASSELSGGLNQPQHL. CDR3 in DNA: TGTGCCAGCAGTGAACTGAGCGGGGGGTTAAATCAGCCCCAGCATCTT.

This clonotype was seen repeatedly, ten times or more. CDR3 sequence (DNA): TGCAGCGTCGGACGGGCTGGAAACATTCAGTACTTC. Encoded protein: CSVGRAGNIQYF. V usage is TRBV29-1 and J usage is TRBJ2-4; D is uncertain. The germline gives CDR1 SQVTM, CDR2 ANQGSEA. The length of the CDR3 is 12 residues. The germline V and J ends were trimmed by 6 bases and 6 bases, with 12 bases remaining between them.

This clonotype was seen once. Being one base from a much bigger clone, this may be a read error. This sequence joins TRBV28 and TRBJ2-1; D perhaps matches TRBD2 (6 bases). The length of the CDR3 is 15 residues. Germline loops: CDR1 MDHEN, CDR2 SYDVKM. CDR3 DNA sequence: TGTGCCAGCAGTTTGCCACTGTCGGGAGCCAATGAGCAGTCCTTC. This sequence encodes CASSLPLSGANEQSF.

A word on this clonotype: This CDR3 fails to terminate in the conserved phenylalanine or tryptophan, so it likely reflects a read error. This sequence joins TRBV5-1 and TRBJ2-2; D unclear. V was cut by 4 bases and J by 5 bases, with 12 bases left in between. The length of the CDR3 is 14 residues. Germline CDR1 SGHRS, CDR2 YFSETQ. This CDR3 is CASSTLTDTGELFS. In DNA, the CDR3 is TGCGCCAGCAGCACATTAACAGATACCGGGGAGCTGTTTTCT.

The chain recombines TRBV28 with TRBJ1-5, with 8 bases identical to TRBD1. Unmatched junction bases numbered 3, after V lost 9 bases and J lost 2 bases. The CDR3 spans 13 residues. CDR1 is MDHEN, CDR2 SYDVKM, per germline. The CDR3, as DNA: TGTGCCAGTACAGGGGGAGGCAATCAGCCCCAGCATTTT. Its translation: CASTGGGNQPQHF.

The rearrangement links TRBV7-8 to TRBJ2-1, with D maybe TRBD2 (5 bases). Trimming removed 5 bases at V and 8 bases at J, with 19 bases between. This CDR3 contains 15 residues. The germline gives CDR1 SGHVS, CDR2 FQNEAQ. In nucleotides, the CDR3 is TGTGCCAGCAGCCGTTCCGGGATAGGTTCCTATGAGCAGTTCTTC. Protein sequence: CASSRSGIGSYEQFF. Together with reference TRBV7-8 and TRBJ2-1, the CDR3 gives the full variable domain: GAGVSQSPRYKVAKRGQDVALRCDPISGHVSLFWYQQALGQGPEFLTYFQNEAQLDKSGLPSDRFFAERPEGSVSTLKIQRTQQEDSAVYLCASSRSGIGSYEQFFGPGTRLTVL.

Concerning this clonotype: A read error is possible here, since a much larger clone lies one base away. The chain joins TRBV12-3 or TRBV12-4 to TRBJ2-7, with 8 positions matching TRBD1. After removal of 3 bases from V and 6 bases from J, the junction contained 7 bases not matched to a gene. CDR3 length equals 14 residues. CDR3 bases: TGTGCCAGCAGTTTGAGACAGGGGTTGCCCGAGCAGTACTTC. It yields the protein CASSLRQGLPEQYF.

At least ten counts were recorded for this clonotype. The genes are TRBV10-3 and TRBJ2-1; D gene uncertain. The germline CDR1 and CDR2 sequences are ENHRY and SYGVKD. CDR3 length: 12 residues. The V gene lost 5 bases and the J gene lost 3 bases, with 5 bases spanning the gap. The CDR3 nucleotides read TGTGCCATCAGTCAATTCTACAATGAGCAGTTCTTC. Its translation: CAISQFYNEQFF.

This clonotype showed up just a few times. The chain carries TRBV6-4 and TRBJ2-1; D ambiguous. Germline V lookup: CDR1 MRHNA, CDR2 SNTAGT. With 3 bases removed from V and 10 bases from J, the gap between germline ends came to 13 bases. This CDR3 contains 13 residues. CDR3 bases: TGTGCCAGCAGTGAATCCGTAGGTCCCGAGCAGTTCTTC. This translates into CASSESVGPEQFF.

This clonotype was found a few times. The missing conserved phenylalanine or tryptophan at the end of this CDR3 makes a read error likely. The DNA of the CDR3 is TGTGCTAGTGGTCCGGGACAGGGGTTCGGTGAGCAGTTCTCC. Its translation: CASGPGQGFGEQFS. The rearrangement links TRBV12-5 to TRBJ2-1; 10 bases match TRBD1. Per germline, CDR1 LGHNT and CDR2 FRNRAP. The ends lost 5 bases at V and 9 bases at J; junction bases unmatched: 7. CDR3 length equals 14 residues.

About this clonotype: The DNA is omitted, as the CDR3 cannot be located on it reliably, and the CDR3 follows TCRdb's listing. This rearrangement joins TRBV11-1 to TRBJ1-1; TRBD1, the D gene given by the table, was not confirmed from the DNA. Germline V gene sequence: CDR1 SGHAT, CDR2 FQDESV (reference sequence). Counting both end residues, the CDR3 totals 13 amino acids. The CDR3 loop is CASSLIWGTGTFF.

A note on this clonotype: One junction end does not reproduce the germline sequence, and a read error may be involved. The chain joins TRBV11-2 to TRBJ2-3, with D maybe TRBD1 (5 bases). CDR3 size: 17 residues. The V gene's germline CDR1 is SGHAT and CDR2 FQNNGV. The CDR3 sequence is CASNLGELTYTSDTQYF. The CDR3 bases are TGTGCTAGCAACTTAGGGGAACTAACGTACACGTCAGATACGCAGTATTTT.

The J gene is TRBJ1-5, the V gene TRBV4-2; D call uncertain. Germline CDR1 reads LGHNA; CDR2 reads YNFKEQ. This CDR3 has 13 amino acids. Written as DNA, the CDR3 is TGTATCAGCAGCCAAACAGTTGCTCAGCCCCAGCATTTT. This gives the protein CISSQTVAQPQHF.

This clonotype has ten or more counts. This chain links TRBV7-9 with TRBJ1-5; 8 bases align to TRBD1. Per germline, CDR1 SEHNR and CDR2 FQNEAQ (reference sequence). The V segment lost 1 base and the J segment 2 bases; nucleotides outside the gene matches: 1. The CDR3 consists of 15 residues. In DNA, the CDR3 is TGTGCCAGCAGCTTAGACAGGGGGGGCAATCAGCCCCAGCATTTT. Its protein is CASSLDRGGNQPQHF. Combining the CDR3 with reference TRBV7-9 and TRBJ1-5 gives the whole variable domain DTGVSQNPRHKITKRGQNVTFRCDPISEHNRLYWYRQTLGQGPEFLTYFQNEAQLEKSRLLSDRFSAERPKGSFSTLEIQRTEQGDSAMYLCASSLDRGGNQPQHFGDGTRLSIL.

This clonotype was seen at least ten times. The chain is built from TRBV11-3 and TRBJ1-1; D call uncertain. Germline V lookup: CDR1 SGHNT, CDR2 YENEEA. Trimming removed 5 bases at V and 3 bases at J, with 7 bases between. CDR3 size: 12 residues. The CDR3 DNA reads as TGTGCCAGCAGCAAAGGGTACACTGAAGCTTTCTTT. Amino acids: CASSKGYTEAFF.

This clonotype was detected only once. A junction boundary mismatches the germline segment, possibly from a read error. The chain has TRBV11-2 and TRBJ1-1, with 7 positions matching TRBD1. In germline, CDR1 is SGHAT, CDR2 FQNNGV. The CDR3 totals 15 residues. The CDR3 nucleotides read TGTGCGAGCAGCGCCGAAAGGACAGGAGGGACTGAAGCTTCCTTT. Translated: CASSAERTGGTEASF.

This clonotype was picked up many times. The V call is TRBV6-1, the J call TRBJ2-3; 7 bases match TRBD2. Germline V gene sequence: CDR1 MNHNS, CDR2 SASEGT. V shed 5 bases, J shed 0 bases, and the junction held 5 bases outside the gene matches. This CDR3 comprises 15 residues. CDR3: CASSFLAASTDTQYF. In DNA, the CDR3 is TGTGCCAGCAGTTTCCTAGCGGCTAGCACAGATACGCAGTATTTT.

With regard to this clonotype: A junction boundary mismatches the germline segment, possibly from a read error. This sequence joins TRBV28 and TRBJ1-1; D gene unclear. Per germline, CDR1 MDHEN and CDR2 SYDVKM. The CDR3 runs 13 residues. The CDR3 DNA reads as TGTGCCATCAGTTTGGGTTACAAATCTGAAGCTTTCTTT. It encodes CAISLGYKSEAFF.

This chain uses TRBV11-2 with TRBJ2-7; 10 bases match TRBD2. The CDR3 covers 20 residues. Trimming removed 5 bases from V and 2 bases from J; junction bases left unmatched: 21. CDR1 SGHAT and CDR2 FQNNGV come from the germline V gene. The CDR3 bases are TGTGCCAGCAGCGCCATTTCCCTACTAGCGGGAAGGCGGAAACCCTACGAGCAGTACTTC. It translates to CASSAISLLAGRRKPYEQYF.

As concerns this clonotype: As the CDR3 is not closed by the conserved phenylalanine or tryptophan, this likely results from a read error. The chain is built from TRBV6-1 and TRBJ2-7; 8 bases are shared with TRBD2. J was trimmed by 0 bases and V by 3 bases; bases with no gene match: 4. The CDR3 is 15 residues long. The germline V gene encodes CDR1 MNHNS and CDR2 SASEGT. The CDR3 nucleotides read TGTGCCAGCAGTGAGGCAAGCGGGAGCTCCTACGAGCAGTACCTC. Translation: CASSEASGSSYEQYL.

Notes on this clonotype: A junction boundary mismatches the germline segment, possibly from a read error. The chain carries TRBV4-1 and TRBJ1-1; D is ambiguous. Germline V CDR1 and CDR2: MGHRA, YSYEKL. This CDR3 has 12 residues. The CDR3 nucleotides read TGCGCCAGCAGCGCATGGAACACTGAAGCTCTCTTT. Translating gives CASSAWNTEALF.

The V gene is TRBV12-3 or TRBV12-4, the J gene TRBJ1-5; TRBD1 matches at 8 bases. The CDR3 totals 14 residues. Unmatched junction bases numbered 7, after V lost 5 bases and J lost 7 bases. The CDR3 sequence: CASSPQGAGQPQHF. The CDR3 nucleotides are TGTGCCAGCAGTCCTCAGGGGGCAGGGCAGCCCCAGCATTTT.

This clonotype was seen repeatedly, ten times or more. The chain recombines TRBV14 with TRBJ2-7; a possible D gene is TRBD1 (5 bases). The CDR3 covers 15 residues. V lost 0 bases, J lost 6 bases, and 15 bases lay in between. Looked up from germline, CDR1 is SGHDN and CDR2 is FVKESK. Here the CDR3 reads CASSQDRVGRREQYF. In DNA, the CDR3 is TGTGCCAGCAGCCAAGATAGGGTGGGGCGACGCGAGCAGTACTTC.

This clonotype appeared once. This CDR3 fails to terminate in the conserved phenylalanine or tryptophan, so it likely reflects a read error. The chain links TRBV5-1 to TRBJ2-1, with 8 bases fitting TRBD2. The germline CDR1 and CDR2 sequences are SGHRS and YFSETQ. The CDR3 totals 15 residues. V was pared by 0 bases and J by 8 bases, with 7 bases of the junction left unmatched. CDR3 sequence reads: CASSLAPAGAHEQFL. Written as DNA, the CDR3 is TGCGCCAGCAGCTTGGCTCCAGCGGGAGCCCATGAGCAGTTCCTC.

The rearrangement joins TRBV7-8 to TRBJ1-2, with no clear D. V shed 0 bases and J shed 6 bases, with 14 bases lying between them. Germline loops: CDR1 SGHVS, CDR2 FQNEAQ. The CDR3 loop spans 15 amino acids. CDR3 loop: CASSLAGIYYNGYTF. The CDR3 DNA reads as TGTGCCAGCAGCTTAGCAGGAATCTACTACAATGGCTACACCTTC.

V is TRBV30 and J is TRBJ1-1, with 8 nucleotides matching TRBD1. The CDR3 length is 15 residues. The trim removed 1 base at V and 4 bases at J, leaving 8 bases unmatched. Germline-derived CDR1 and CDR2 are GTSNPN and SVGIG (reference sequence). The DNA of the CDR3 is TGTGCCTGGAGTGCGGACAGGGCAGGATCCACTGAAGCTTTCTTT. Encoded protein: CAWSADRAGSTEAFF.

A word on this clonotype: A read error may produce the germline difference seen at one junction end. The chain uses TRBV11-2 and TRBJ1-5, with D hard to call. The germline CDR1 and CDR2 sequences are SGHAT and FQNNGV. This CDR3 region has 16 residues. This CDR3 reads CVSSARYGIADQPQHF. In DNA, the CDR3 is TGTGTCAGCAGCGCAAGGTACGGGATCGCAGATCAACCCCAGCATTTT.

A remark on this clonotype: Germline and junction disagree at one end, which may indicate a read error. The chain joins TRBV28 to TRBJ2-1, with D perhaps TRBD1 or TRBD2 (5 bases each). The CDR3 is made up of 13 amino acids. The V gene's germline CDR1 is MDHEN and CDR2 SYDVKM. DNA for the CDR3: TGTACCAGCACCCAGAGGACGGGGCATGAGCAGTTCTTC. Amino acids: CTSTQRTGHEQFF.